A single sample gave rise to the 5 T cell receptor beta chains below, sequenced in a study of T cell repertoires in cytomegalovirus infection. Antigens for these TCRs are unknown. MiXCR, run by TCRdb on the reads, gives a single entry per CDR3 protein. The top ten clones hold around 12% of a sample with 830,000 or so distinct CDR3 sequences, approximately 29% of them seen once. Source: cultured CD8+ T cells from PBMCs, taken from culture after CMV antigen stimulation. The receptors were sampled from a human donor in good health (CMV status not recorded). Some clones in this sample may be carry-over from other donors' samples.

The chain has TRBV5-6 and TRBJ1-2; no clear D. This CDR3 is built from 14 residues. Trimming shortened V by 8 bases and J by 5 bases, and 19 bases separated the two germline ends. Germline V lookup: CDR1 SGHDT, CDR2 YYEEEE. The DNA of the CDR3 is TGTGCCAGTCGCCGGCGCGATTCAGATTATGGCTACACCTTC. It codes for CASRRRDSDYGYTF.

This clonotype came up many times. V is TRBV7-9 and J is TRBJ1-4; a weak D match, TRBD1 (6 bases). From germline, CDR1 is SEHNR and CDR2 FQNEAQ (reference sequence). V lost 5 bases and J 2 bases, leaving 12 bases between the germline ends. The CDR3 extends over 15 amino acids. In nucleotides, the CDR3 is TGTGCCAGCAGCCCCCTAACAGGGACTAATGAAAAACTGTTTTTT. Protein product: CASSPLTGTNEKLFF.

V usage is TRBV20-1 and J usage is TRBJ2-1, with 8 bases fitting TRBD2. V lost 0 bases to trimming and J lost 6 bases; unmatched junction nucleotides: 7. From germline, CDR1 is DFQATT and CDR2 SNEGSKA (reference sequence). The CDR3 length is 15 residues. The CDR3 spells CSARDWLAGGNEQFF. CDR3 in DNA: TGCAGTGCTAGAGATTGGCTAGCGGGCGGCAATGAGCAGTTCTTC.

This clonotype was picked up one time. The V and J genes are TRBV27 and TRBJ2-2; either TRBD1 or TRBD2 may fit D (5 bases each). Trimming took 4 bases from V and 6 from J, leaving 15 bases between them. The germline V gene has CDR1 MNHEY and CDR2 SMNVEV (reference sequence). The CDR3 is made up of 15 amino acids. The CDR3 DNA reads as TGTGCCAGCAGTTCCTGGGCAGGGAGTTCCGGGGAGCTGTTTTTT. This codes for CASSSWAGSSGELFF.

Comments on this clonotype: Given a much more abundant clone one base away, this may be a read error. V gene TRBV11-2 combines with J gene TRBJ2-1; 11 bases agree with TRBD2. The V and J ends lost 5 bases and 5 bases, in that order; junction bases with no gene match: 5. The CDR3 totals 15 residues. Germline CDR1 reads SGHAT; CDR2 reads FQNNGV. CDR3 sequence: CASSPLAGEHNEQFF. The CDR3, as DNA: TGTGCCAGCAGCCCACTAGCGGGGGAGCACAATGAGCAGTTCTTC.